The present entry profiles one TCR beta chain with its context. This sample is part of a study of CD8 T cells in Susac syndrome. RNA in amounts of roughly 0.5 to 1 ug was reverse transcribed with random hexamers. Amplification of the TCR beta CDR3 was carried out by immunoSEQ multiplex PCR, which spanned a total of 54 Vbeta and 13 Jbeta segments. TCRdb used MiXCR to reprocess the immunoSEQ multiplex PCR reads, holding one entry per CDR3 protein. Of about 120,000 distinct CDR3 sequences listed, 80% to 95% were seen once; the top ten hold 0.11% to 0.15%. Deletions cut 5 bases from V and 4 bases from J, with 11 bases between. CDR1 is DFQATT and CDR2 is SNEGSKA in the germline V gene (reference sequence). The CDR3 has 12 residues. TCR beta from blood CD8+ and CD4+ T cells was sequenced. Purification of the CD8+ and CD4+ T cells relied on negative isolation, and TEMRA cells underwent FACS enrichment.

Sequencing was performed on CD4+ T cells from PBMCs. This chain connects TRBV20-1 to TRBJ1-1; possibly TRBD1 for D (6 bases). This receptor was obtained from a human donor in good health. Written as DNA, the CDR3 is TGCAGTGCTGCCAGGGGAAGCACTGAAGCTTTCTTT. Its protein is CSAARGSTEAFF.